This is a list of T cell receptor beta chains from one sample in a study of shared clonotypes between healthy human individuals. Assay: immunoSEQ multiplex PCR; the TCRdb copy retains only in-frame clones and omits some. This sample yields roughly 700,000 clones, of which roughly 70% are seen a single time; roughly 1.7% belongs to the top ten. The sequencing sample was made of memory CD4+ T cells sorted from blood. These receptors all stem from a woman aged 25 to 39 in good health. Both conserved end residues are part of each CDR3. D genes are given only for firm matches. Clone size is shown for a subset of rows, as once, few, many or a class of expanded clone.

D: TRBD1
V: TRBV11-2
J: TRBJ2-3
size: NA
DNA: TGTGCCAGCAGCTTAGGACAGGGTGGGCCAGATACGCAGTATTTT
CDR3: CASSLGQGGPDTQYF

D: TRBD1
V: TRBV7-3
J: TRBJ2-7
size: few
DNA: TGTGCCAGCAGCCGATTCGACAGGGGGGACGAGCAGTACTTC
CDR3: CASSRFDRGDEQYF

D: TRBD2
V: TRBV7-2
J: TRBJ2-1
size: NA
DNA: TGTGCCAGCAGCTTAGTATCGACTAGCGGGAGTTACAATGAGCAGTTCTTC
CDR3: CASSLVSTSGSYNEQFF

D: NA
V: TRBV15
J: TRBJ1-5
size: NA
DNA: TGTGCCACCAGCAGAGTCGCCTATAGCAATCAGCCCCAGCATTTT
CDR3: CATSRVAYSNQPQHF

D: TRBD1
V: TRBV7-8
J: TRBJ1-4
size: NA
DNA: TGTGCCAGCAGCTTAGTAGGGACAGGGGGCGCCAGCGAAAAACTGTTTTTT
CDR3: CASSLVGTGGASEKLFF

D: NA
V: TRBV28
J: TRBJ1-1
size: NA
DNA: TGTGCCAGCAGTTCTCAGAACACTGAAGCTTTCTTT
CDR3: CASSSQNTEAFF

D: TRBD2
V: TRBV25-1
J: TRBJ2-1
size: once
DNA: TGTGCCAGCAGTGAATCCCAACTAGCGGATACCTACAATGAGCAGTTCTTC
CDR3: CASSESQLADTYNEQFF

D: NA
V: TRBV19
J: TRBJ2-7
size: few
DNA: TGTGCCAGTAGTATAACCGGGTTCGGCGAGCAGTACTTC
CDR3: CASSITGFGEQYF

D: NA
V: TRBV5-1
J: TRBJ2-5
size: NA
DNA: TGCGCCAGCAGCCCTTCCCGACTAGGTCAAGAGACCCAGTACTTC
CDR3: CASSPSRLGQETQYF

D: TRBD1
V: TRBV28
J: TRBJ1-5
size: NA
DNA: TGTGCCAGCAGTTCAGGGGGCCGGATCAATCAGCCCCAGCATTTT
CDR3: CASSSGGRINQPQHF

D: NA
V: TRBV28
J: TRBJ2-1
size: NA
DNA: TGTGCCAGCAGTTCGGGACCGGCGGTGCATGAGCAGTTCTTC
CDR3: CASSSGPAVHEQFF

D: TRBD1
V: TRBV5-4
J: TRBJ2-7
size: NA
DNA: TGTGCCAGCAGCCTACCCCCGGGGACAGGGGGCGCCGAGCAGTACTTC
CDR3: CASSLPPGTGGAEQYF

D: NA
V: TRBV14
J: TRBJ1-1
size: NA
DNA: TGTGCCAGCAGCCGCCACAGATTGAACACTGAAGCTTTCTTT
CDR3: CASSRHRLNTEAFF

D: TRBD2
V: TRBV27
J: TRBJ2-5
size: few
DNA: TGTGCCAGCAGACGCGGGGGGCAAGAGACCCAGTACTTC
CDR3: CASRRGGQETQYF

D: NA
V: TRBV7-2
J: TRBJ1-5
size: NA
DNA: TGTGCCAGCAGCTTAGAGGCGTATCAGCCCCAGCATTTT
CDR3: CASSLEAYQPQHF

D: NA
V: TRBV19
J: TRBJ2-3
size: few
DNA: TGTGCCAGTAGTAGGTACGGGAAGGTGACAGATACGCAGTATTTT
CDR3: CASSRYGKVTDTQYF

D: NA
V: TRBV25-1
J: TRBJ2-7
size: NA
DNA: TGTGCCAGCAGTGAATCGGGCTCCTCCTACGAGCAGTACTTC
CDR3: CASSESGSSYEQYF

D: NA
V: TRBV28
J: TRBJ2-4
size: NA
DNA: TGTGCCAGCAGTTTGACCGGGCTAGCCAAAAACATTCAGTACTTC
CDR3: CASSLTGLAKNIQYF